This TCR beta chain was documented in a study of T cells after posttransplantation cyclophosphamide. Regarding the study as a whole: TRB clonality was highly associated with recipient CMV seropositivity and reactivation. Blood and skin or GI T cell repertoires showed limited TRB overlap. Later post-transplant blood repertoires were often dominated by donor CD8+ memory clones.

This CDR3 is built from 14 residues. Trimming shortened V by 3 bases and J by 4 bases, and 12 bases separated the two germline ends. Germline V gene data show CDR1 as LNHDA and CDR2 as SQIVND (reference sequence). With regard to this clone: The target antigen is unknown.

Data came from immunoSEQ multiplex PCR; TCRdb stores just in-frame clones and leaves some out. The sample carries 45,000 to 60,000 clones, 92% recorded once. What was sequenced was PBMCs. The chain links TRBV19 to TRBJ1-1; D remains ambiguous. The sequence was collected from a woman between 50 and 59 years old in good health and a related stem cell transplant donor. The CDR3 sequence is CASSIPEGSTEAFF. CDR3 DNA: TGTGCCAGTAGTATTCCGGAGGGATCCACTGAAGCTTTCTTT. The full variable domain, rest sourced from reference TRBV19 and TRBJ1-1, is DGGITQSPKYLFRKEGQNVTLSCEQNLNHDAMYWYRQDPGQGLRLIYYSQIVNDFQKGDIAEGYSVSREKKESFPLTVTSAQKNPTAFYLCASSIPEGSTEAFFGQGTRLTVV.